This T cell receptor (beta chain) was observed in a study of T cells in Graves' hyperthyroidism and ophthalmopathy (dated by TCRdb to between 2018 and 2021). Study-wide context: Peripheral blood was collected at initial diagnosis, before any treatment. To identify distinguishing TCR V-J signatures, a discovery cohort of around 98 patients was used, comprising 40 to 45 with Graves' ophthalmopathy and around 60 with stable Graves' hyperthyroidism. An independent validation cohort of under 20 hyperthyroidism patients and about 15 patients who later progressed to ophthalmopathy tested prospective prediction of ophthalmopathy. The roughly 91 discovery patients were randomly split 7:3 into training and test sets. Thyroid tissue and blood T-cell repertoires from six Graves' hyperthyroidism patients were also compared in the study. After sampling, hyperthyroidism patients received methimazole starting at 30 mg daily, and ophthalmopathy patients received high-dose intravenous methylprednisolone. According to the paper, TCR Vbeta CDR3 sequencing was carried out on over 130 peripheral blood samples, which came from around 43 ophthalmopathy, around 75 hyperthyroidism and some 17 progressor patients. Overall study outcomes, separate from this receptor: Most expanded thyroid clonotypes (frequency above 0.001) were also detected in blood, suggesting blood repertoires may reflect thyroid immune responses. No statistical method was used to set the sample size in advance, and investigators knew the group allocation. A model built on a 13 V-J signature distinguished ophthalmopathy from stable hyperthyroidism, reaching around 87% sensitivity and 81.08% specificity in cross-validation and 80%/75% in testing. In validation, the model predicted progression to ophthalmopathy with roughly 70% sensitivity and 72% to 75% specificity, a median of around 6.6 months before onset.

Amplification of TCR beta CDR3 regions was carried out from RNA transcripts. The TCR CDR3 was subjected to a first round of RT-PCR using the HTBI primer set and the Qiagen OneStep RT-PCR kit. The libraries were constructed in a second round of multiplex PCR and then size-selected and purified. Sequencing of the libraries was done on an Illumina HiSeq2000 using paired-end 100 bp reads. From the authors' description of their analysis: SOAPnuke was used to process the raw data, removing reads that contained adapters or uncalled bases, had a mean Phred below 15, or lacked an exact match to the constant primer or identifier. High-quality paired reads were merged using COPE v1.2.5, and each unique nucleotide sequence was defined as a clonotype. MiTCR v1.1 was used to align the clonotypes against IMGT TRBV, TRBD and TRBJ reference segments. The analysis included only V-J combinations with a frequency above 0.0001, which together covered 99% to 99.2% of the repertoires. The TCS score was defined as the ratio of F50 (clonal expansion) to E x V (chaos), calculated using BLOSUM62-based TCRdist between CDR3 peptides within each V-J. Welch's t-statistics and random forest reduced around 510 V-J features to 10 to 15, which were used in a naive Bayes classifier (R e1071). The Morisita-Horn index was used to measure how similar the thyroid and blood repertoires were. TCRdb took the public reads, trimmed them with fastp at Q25, ran MiXCR for clone calling and kept in-frame beta chains. Rows merge per CDR3 protein into single entries with the most common DNA and genes. TCRdb's processing, not the authors', yielded these V and J calls. The sample contains tens of thousands of distinct CDR3 sequences, about 53% of them found a single time. Jointly, the top ten make up roughly 25% of the sample.

This clonotype was seen once. Its cognate antigen has yet to be identified. No qualities accompany the bases; no much larger clone lies one base away. One read amounts to weak evidence. Ophthalmopathy patients had moderately to severely active disease, Clinical Activity Score of at least 3, NOSPECS grade of at least 4, and duration under 3 months. Patients with uncontrolled infections, other autoimmune diseases, pregnancy or lactation were excluded. Diagnoses were established on the basis of clinical symptoms, serum thyroxine and TRAb, thyroid ultrasound, and orbital computed tomography. Ficoll-Paque density gradient centrifugation was used to isolate PBMCs from around 10 ml of fresh peripheral blood. Total RNA was extracted with Trizol reagent, and quality was checked on an Agilent 2100 Bioanalyzer. The TCR was taken from a woman aged 40-49 years with Graves' ophthalmopathy. Sequenced: blood.

Read as DNA, the sequence is TGTGCCAGTCATAGGCGGGGACTAGCGGGAGTCTTGGATAATGAGCAGTTCTTC. It encodes CASHRRGLAGVLDNEQFF. This chain joins TRBV19 to TRBJ2-1, with 14 junctional bases fitting TRBD2. Germline trimming amounts to 8 bases on V and 7 bases on J, with 16 as the count of junction bases outside the gene matches. The CDR3, from cysteine to phenylalanine, totals 18 residues. Left in the record is the CDR3 DNA by itself, 54 bases read in frame from the first base. The germline V gene (reference sequence) sets CDR1 to LNHDA and CDR2 to SQIVND.